Listed below are T cell receptor beta chains from one sample, sequenced in a study of blood T cell repertoires in COVID-19. Some clones are missing from TCRdb's copy, which holds only in-frame ones; the method was immunoSEQ multiplex PCR. The sample records approximately 250,000 clones, roughly 80% being singletons. Material: peripheral blood. These receptor sequences come from a woman in her sixties or seventies with active or convalescent COVID-19. Both conserved end residues are part of each CDR3. D genes are given only for firm matches. Some rows have no size entry. The others give once, few or many, or a class for an expanded clone.

size: .
length: 19
D: .
J: TRBJ2-2
V: TRBV27
CDR3: CASSLSPNYLAGDTGELFF
DNA: TGTGCCAGCAGTTTATCTCCAAATTATCTGGCCGGGGACACCGGGGAGCTGTTTTTT

size: .
length: 14
D: .
J: TRBJ2-3
V: TRBV11-2
CDR3: CASSLVRGTDTQYF
DNA: TGTGCCAGCAGCTTAGTCCGGGGCACAGATACGCAGTATTTT

size: .
length: 14
D: .
J: TRBJ2-2
V: TRBV7-9
CDR3: CASSLQGTTGELFF
DNA: TGTGCCAGCAGCTTACAGGGGACCACCGGGGAGCTGTTTTTT

size: .
length: 14
D: TRBD2
J: TRBJ2-3
V: TRBV19
CDR3: CASSSGEQTDTQYF
DNA: TGTGCCAGCAGCAGCGGGGAACAGACAGATACGCAGTATTTT

size: .
length: 15
D: TRBD2
J: TRBJ2-5
V: TRBV19
CDR3: CASNRGVRLGETQYF
DNA: TGTGCCAGTAACCGGGGGGTGCGTCTGGGAGAGACCCAGTACTTC

size: .
length: 16
D: TRBD1
J: TRBJ2-1
V: TRBV7-8
CDR3: CASSLGGPGTGSEQFF
DNA: TGTGCCAGCAGCTTAGGGGGTCCCGGGACAGGGAGTGAGCAGTTCTTC

size: .
length: 16
D: .
J: TRBJ1-2
V: TRBV3-1/TRBV3-2
CDR3: CASSQALPGKQDGYTF
DNA: TGTGCCAGCAGCCAAGCGCTCCCGGGAAAGCAAGATGGCTACACCTTC

size: .
length: 15
D: .
J: TRBJ1-2
V: TRBV11-2
CDR3: CASSLIQGPRDGYTF
DNA: TGTGCCAGCAGCTTAATCCAGGGGCCTAGGGATGGCTACACCTTC

size: few
length: 13
D: .
J: TRBJ2-3
V: TRBV5-1
CDR3: CASSFPSTDTQYF
DNA: TGCGCCAGCAGCTTTCCTAGCACAGATACGCAGTATTTT

size: .
length: 15
D: TRBD2
J: TRBJ2-7
V: TRBV20-1
CDR3: CSASTSGSFTYEQYF
DNA: TGCAGTGCTAGTACCAGCGGGAGCTTTACCTACGAGCAGTACTTC

size: .
length: 13
D: .
J: TRBJ1-5
V: TRBV27
CDR3: CASSLRGNQPQHF
DNA: TGTGCCAGCAGCCTCAGGGGTAATCAGCCCCAGCATTTT

size: once
length: 12
D: .
J: TRBJ2-1
V: TRBV18
CDR3: CASSPGGDEQFF
DNA: TGTGCCAGCTCACCAGGCGGCGATGAGCAGTTCTTC

size: few
length: 16
D: .
J: TRBJ1-3
V: TRBV7-9
CDR3: CASSPKGGASGNTIYF
DNA: TGTGCCAGCAGCCCCAAGGGGGGGGCCTCTGGAAACACCATATATTTT

size: once
length: 14
D: .
J: TRBJ2-6
V: TRBV2
CDR3: CASSLYSGANVLTF
DNA: TGTGCCAGCAGTTTATATTCTGGGGCCAACGTCCTGACTTTC

size: .
length: 13
D: .
J: TRBJ1-1
V: TRBV7-9
CDR3: CASSISGRTEAFF
DNA: TGTGCCAGCAGCATCTCGGGGAGAACTGAAGCTTTCTTT

size: .
length: 15
D: TRBD1
J: TRBJ1-1
V: TRBV11-2
CDR3: CASSFGTGEDTEAFF
DNA: TGTGCCAGCAGCTTCGGGACAGGGGAGGACACTGAAGCTTTCTTT

size: .
length: 12
D: .
J: TRBJ1-6
V: TRBV28
CDR3: CASRPQGSPLHF
DNA: TGTGCCAGCAGGCCACAGGGTTCACCCCTCCACTTT

size: .
length: 17
D: TRBD2
J: TRBJ2-2
V: TRBV18
CDR3: CASSRELAGANTGELFF
DNA: TGTGCCAGCTCACGAGAACTAGCGGGGGCGAACACCGGGGAGCTGTTTTTT

size: .
length: 16
D: TRBD1
J: TRBJ2-2
V: TRBV6-5
CDR3: CASSYARTGNTGELFF
DNA: TGTGCCAGCAGTTACGCTAGGACAGGGAACACCGGGGAGCTGTTTTTT

size: .
length: 15
D: .
J: TRBJ1-5
V: TRBV24-1
CDR3: CATSDLRQGSQPQHF
DNA: TGTGCCACCAGTGATTTACGGCAGGGGAGTCAGCCCCAGCATTTT

size: .
length: 13
D: .
J: TRBJ1-5
V: TRBV20-1
CDR3: CSASQGEYQPQHF
DNA: TGCAGTGCTAGTCAAGGGGAATATCAGCCCCAGCATTTT

size: .
length: 18
D: TRBD1
J: TRBJ1-4
V: TRBV27
CDR3: CASSFRNRDRGANEKLFF
DNA: TGTGCCAGCAGTTTTAGAAACCGGGACAGGGGCGCTAATGAAAAACTGTTTTTT

size: .
length: 13
D: .
J: TRBJ2-3
V: TRBV29-1
CDR3: CSYGRVGTDTQYF
DNA: TGCAGCTACGGGCGGGTGGGCACAGATACGCAGTATTTT

size: .
length: 16
D: TRBD1
J: TRBJ1-1
V: TRBV4-1
CDR3: CASSTRQGVMNTEAFF
DNA: TGCGCCAGCAGCACGCGACAGGGAGTCATGAACACTGAAGCTTTCTTT

size: .
length: 14
D: TRBD2
J: TRBJ2-1
V: TRBV7-3
CDR3: CASSLGLAGDEQFF
DNA: TGTGCCAGCAGCTTAGGTCTAGCGGGAGACGAGCAGTTCTTC

size: .
length: 15
D: .
J: TRBJ2-1
V: TRBV28
CDR3: CASSLSGLAGNEQFF
DNA: TGTGCCAGCAGTTTATCTGGCCTAGCCGGCAATGAGCAGTTCTTC

size: .
length: 13
D: TRBD1
J: TRBJ2-3
V: TRBV29-1
CDR3: CSAKQGGADTQYF
DNA: TGCAGCGCCAAACAGGGGGGCGCAGATACGCAGTATTTT

size: .
length: 17
D: .
J: TRBJ2-4
V: TRBV7-8
CDR3: CASSPTTVETAKNIQYF
DNA: TGTGCCAGCAGCCCGACTACAGTGGAGACAGCCAAAAACATTCAGTACTTC

size: .
length: 15
D: .
J: TRBJ1-1
V: TRBV28
CDR3: CASSLLQAMNTEAFF
DNA: TGTGCCAGCAGTTTATTGCAGGCGATGAACACTGAAGCTTTCTTT

size: .
length: 11
D: .
J: TRBJ2-2
V: TRBV5-1
CDR3: CASRSTGELFF
DNA: TGCGCCAGCCGTTCTACCGGGGAGCTGTTTTTT

size: .
length: 16
D: .
J: TRBJ1-5
V: TRBV4-2
CDR3: CASSQDRGISNQPQHF
DNA: TGTGCCAGCAGCCAAGATAGGGGAATTAGCAATCAGCCCCAGCATTTT

size: .
length: 14
D: .
J: TRBJ2-3
V: TRBV7-9
CDR3: CASSLGTNTDTQYF
DNA: TGTGCCAGCAGCTTAGGGACAAACACAGATACGCAGTATTTT

size: .
length: 16
D: .
J: TRBJ2-1
V: TRBV5-1
CDR3: CASSLDPGGLYNEQFF
DNA: TGCGCCAGCAGCTTGGATCCGGGGGGCCTTTACAATGAGCAGTTCTTC

size: .
length: 15
D: .
J: TRBJ1-3
V: TRBV28
CDR3: CASRSDRTSGNTIYF
DNA: TGTGCCAGCAGATCTGACAGGACCTCTGGAAACACCATATATTTT

size: .
length: 14
D: TRBD2
J: TRBJ2-5
V: TRBV6-5
CDR3: CASKERGTQETQYF
DNA: TGTGCCAGCAAGGAGCGGGGGACGCAAGAGACCCAGTACTTC

size: .
length: 14
D: .
J: TRBJ1-5
V: TRBV7-2
CDR3: CASSQQGTRQPQHF
DNA: TGTGCCAGCAGCCAACAGGGAACAAGACAGCCCCAGCATTTT

size: .
length: 16
D: .
J: TRBJ1-2
V: TRBV3-1/TRBV3-2
CDR3: CASSQVRDMDLYGYTF
DNA: TGTGCCAGCAGCCAAGTAAGGGATATGGACTTATATGGCTACACCTTC

size: .
length: 14
D: TRBD1
J: TRBJ1-2
V: TRBV6-5
CDR3: CASLGQGTLYGYTF
DNA: TGTGCCAGCCTCGGACAGGGGACTTTGTATGGCTACACCTTC

size: .
length: 14
D: .
J: TRBJ2-1
V: TRBV5-4
CDR3: CASSLGRGGGEQFF
DNA: TGTGCCAGCAGCTTGGGGCGTGGGGGAGGAGAGCAGTTCTTC

size: .
length: 16
D: TRBD1
J: TRBJ1-5
V: TRBV6-1
CDR3: CASSVAGTGRDQPQHF
DNA: TGTGCCAGCAGTGTTGCCGGGACAGGGAGGGATCAGCCCCAGCATTTT

size: .
length: 18
D: .
J: TRBJ2-3
V: TRBV18
CDR3: CASSPLLIETGNAGTQYF
DNA: TGTGCCAGCTCACCACTATTAATCGAGACAGGGAATGCGGGGACGCAGTATTTT

size: .
length: 12
D: .
J: TRBJ1-6
V: TRBV10-2
CDR3: CASRARDSPLHF
DNA: TGCGCCAGCAGGGCCAGGGATTCACCCCTCCACTTT

size: .
length: 13
D: TRBD2
J: TRBJ2-3
V: TRBV5-1
CDR3: CADSGGGADTQYF
DNA: TGCGCAGACTCGGGGGGAGGGGCAGATACGCAGTATTTT

size: .
length: 15
D: TRBD1
J: TRBJ2-3
V: TRBV19
CDR3: CASSIDRGQGDTQYF
DNA: TGTGCCAGTAGTATAGATCGGGGACAGGGGGATACGCAGTATTTT

size: once
length: 13
D: .
J: TRBJ2-7
V: TRBV12-5
CDR3: CASGQGGGREQYF
DNA: TGTGCTAGTGGTCAGGGAGGGGGTCGCGAGCAGTACTTC

size: few
length: 15
D: .
J: TRBJ1-6
V: TRBV28
CDR3: CASSDESSYNSPLHF
DNA: TGTGCCAGCAGTGATGAGAGCTCCTATAATTCACCCCTCCACTTT

size: .
length: 16
D: .
J: TRBJ1-1
V: TRBV11-2
CDR3: CASSFSQTGWDTEAFF
DNA: TGTGCCAGCAGCTTCAGCCAGACAGGCTGGGACACTGAAGCTTTCTTT

size: .
length: 15
D: TRBD2
J: TRBJ2-3
V: TRBV11-3
CDR3: CASSPRGGQGDTQYF
DNA: TGTGCCAGCAGCCCACGGGGGGGTCAAGGAGATACGCAGTATTTT

size: .
length: 15
D: .
J: TRBJ1-6
V: TRBV6-5
CDR3: CASSQGSSYNSPLHF
DNA: TGTGCCAGCAGTCAGGGGAGCTCCTATAATTCACCCCTCCACTTT

size: .
length: 16
D: .
J: TRBJ2-7
V: TRBV19
CDR3: CASSRSSEVSSYEQYF
DNA: TGTGCCAGTAGTAGGTCCTCGGAGGTAAGCTCCTACGAGCAGTACTTC

size: .
length: 18
D: TRBD2
J: TRBJ2-2
V: TRBV5-1
CDR3: CASSPTPRTSGNTGELFF
DNA: TGCGCCAGCAGCCCTACCCCACGGACTAGCGGGAACACCGGGGAGCTGTTTTTT

size: .
length: 15
D: .
J: TRBJ1-3
V: TRBV30
CDR3: CAWRQTISSGNTIYF
DNA: TGTGCCTGGAGGCAAACCATCAGCTCTGGAAACACCATATATTTT

size: .
length: 13
D: .
J: TRBJ2-7
V: TRBV24-1
CDR3: CATSASGSYEQYF
DNA: TGTGCCACCAGTGCCTCAGGGTCCTACGAGCAGTACTTC

size: few
length: 11
D: .
J: TRBJ2-1
V: TRBV6-5
CDR3: CASSYRNEQFF
DNA: TGTGCCAGCAGTTACCGCAATGAGCAGTTCTTC

size: .
length: 13
D: .
J: TRBJ1-6
V: TRBV20-1
CDR3: CSASSGLESPLHF
DNA: TGCAGTGCTAGTTCAGGGTTGGAGTCACCCCTCCACTTT

size: .
length: 14
D: TRBD1
J: TRBJ2-2
V: TRBV6-5
CDR3: CASSGQGGTGELFF
DNA: TGTGCCAGCAGCGGACAGGGGGGCACCGGGGAGCTGTTTTTT

size: .
length: 17
D: TRBD2
J: TRBJ2-5
V: TRBV7-2
CDR3: CASSLASGTLLEETQYF
DNA: TGTGCCAGCAGCTTGGCTAGCGGGACCCTCCTGGAGGAGACCCAGTACTTC

size: .
length: 14
D: .
J: TRBJ2-1
V: TRBV4-1
CDR3: CASSTGGGINEQFF
DNA: TGCGCCAGCAGCACGGGCGGAGGGATCAATGAGCAGTTCTTC

size: .
length: 13
D: .
J: TRBJ1-1
V: TRBV12-3/TRBV12-4
CDR3: CASSLALDTEAFF
DNA: TGTGCCAGCAGTCTGGCCCTGGACACTGAAGCTTTCTTT

size: .
length: 12
D: .
J: TRBJ2-2
V: TRBV5-1
CDR3: CASSSNTGELFF
DNA: TGCGCCAGCAGCTCAAATACCGGGGAGCTGTTTTTT